Below are 14 T cell receptor beta chains sequenced from a single sample in a study of a mutant IDH1 vaccine in newly diagnosed glioma. No cognate antigen is known for these TCRs. Sequenced by immunoSEQ multiplex PCR; TCRdb stores in-frame clones only, minus some. The sample consists of fewer than 65,000 clones, 80% of them appearing once. Time point reported: week 11, during vaccination. Vaccination used 300 ug of mutant IDH1 20-mer peptide per dose, with topical imiquimod. This specimen was PBMCs, taken from a glioma patient whose treatment included an IDH1 peptide vaccine. Receptor source: a man in his forties or fifties with glioma.

This chain joins TRBV5-6 and TRBJ1-5; D is ambiguous. CDR1 is SGHDT and CDR2 is YYEEEE in the germline V gene. The CDR3 consists of 13 residues. The ends were cut back, 4 bases at V and 7 bases at J, with 12 bases in the middle. CDR3 amino acids: CASSRALSQPQHF. CDR3 coding DNA: TGTGCCAGCAGCCGAGCCCTTTCCCAGCCCCAGCATTTT.

V and J are TRBV19 and TRBJ2-7; the D is unclear. The CDR3 is made up of 13 amino acids. Deletions cut 3 bases from V and 3 bases from J, with 9 bases between. Germline CDR1 and CDR2: LNHDA and SQIVND (reference sequence). The CDR3 is CASSIDAYYEQYF. In DNA, the CDR3 is TGTGCCAGTAGTATTGACGCCTACTACGAGCAGTACTTC.

The chain links TRBV10-3 to TRBJ1-5; D call uncertain. In germline, CDR1 is ENHRY, CDR2 SYGVKD. V shed 2 bases and J shed 0 bases, with 8 bases lying between them. The CDR3 has 15 amino acids. CDR3 coding DNA: TGTGCCATCAGTGAGGATTTTTATAGCAATCAGCCCCAGCATTTT. It is translated as CAISEDFYSNQPQHF.

This clone was picked up one time. The chain is built from TRBV7-9 and TRBJ2-5; D gene uncertain. This CDR3 has 14 amino acids. Trimming took 1 base from V and 5 from J, leaving 11 bases between them. Germline V gene sequence: CDR1 SEHNR, CDR2 FQNEAQ (reference sequence). The CDR3 reads CASSLGNGRETQYF. The CDR3 DNA reads as TGTGCCAGCAGCTTAGGTAACGGTCGCGAGACCCAGTACTTC.

This chain uses TRBV5-1 with TRBJ2-5, with 11 nucleotides matching TRBD2. CDR3 length equals 14 residues. The trim removed 5 bases at V and 10 bases at J, leaving 10 bases unmatched. Germline CDR1 SGHRS, CDR2 YFSETQ. Written as DNA, the CDR3 is TGCGCCAGCAGAATTACTAGCGGGAGTTTGGACCAGTACTTC. This codes for CASRITSGSLDQYF.

Here the CDR3 DNA reads TGTGCCAGCAGCGTTAGCGGGGGGGCAGAAGGTTATGAGCAGTTCTTC. Translation: CASSVSGGAEGYEQFF. V usage is TRBV9 and J usage is TRBJ2-1; the match to TRBD2 covers 11 bases. Germline V gene sequence: CDR1 SGDLS, CDR2 YYNGEE. There are 16 residues in the CDR3. V lost 2 bases and J lost 8; bases outside the gene matches: 9.

The chain uses TRBV11-2 and TRBJ2-5, with a weak D call TRBD1 (6 bases). CDR1 is SGHAT, CDR2 FQNNGV, per germline. CDR3 length: 15 residues. Deletions cut 5 bases from V and 2 bases from J, with 15 bases between. The CDR3 DNA follows: TGTGCCAGCAGCCCCTCCAGGACAGCACAAGAGACCCAGTACTTC. Amino acid sequence: CASSPSRTAQETQYF.

The V call is TRBV6-1, the J call TRBJ2-3; 7 bases map to TRBD1. The CDR3 consists of 15 residues. CDR1 is MNHNS and CDR2 is SASEGT in the germline V gene. The V and J ends lost 6 bases and 2 bases, in that order; junction bases with no gene match: 8. Written as DNA, the CDR3 is TGTGCCAGCAGGATCCGGGACAGCTACACAGATACGCAGTATTTT. Residues: CASRIRDSYTDTQYF.

This clone was seen only a few times. The rearrangement uses TRBV4-1 and TRBJ1-1; D might be TRBD1 (5 bases). The CDR3 runs 15 residues. With 3 bases removed from V and 2 bases from J, the gap between germline ends came to 13 bases. CDR1 is MGHRA and CDR2 is YSYEKL in the germline V gene. CDR3 sequence reads: CASSHSLRGNTEAFF. CDR3 coding DNA: TGCGCCAGCAGCCATTCCCTAAGGGGTAACACTGAAGCTTTCTTT.

This chain joins TRBV2 and TRBJ2-7, with TRBD2 identical over 13 bases. V trimming: 6 bases; J trimming: 3 bases; junction bases outside the gene matches: 8. The CDR3 has 16 residues. CDR1 is SNHLY and CDR2 is FYNNEI in the germline V gene. CDR3 residues: CASRHGLAGEYYEQYF. The CDR3 nucleotides read TGTGCCAGCAGACACGGACTAGCGGGAGAGTACTACGAGCAGTACTTC.

Concerning this clone: The germline gene is not matched at one end of the junction; a read error may be the cause. This rearrangement joins TRBV18 to TRBJ2-7, with TRBD1 identical over 7 bases. This CDR3 is 12 amino acids long. Per the germline V gene, CDR1 is KGHSH and CDR2 is LQKENI. As DNA, the CDR3 is TGTGCCAGCTCAGGGACAGAGTACGGGCAGTACTTC. It codes for CASSGTEYGQYF.

This chain uses TRBV6-5 with TRBJ2-5, with unresolved D. CDR3 length: 13 amino acids. The V gene lost 4 bases and the J gene lost 1 base, with 7 bases spanning the gap. Germline V CDR1 and CDR2: MNHEY, SVGAGI. As DNA, the CDR3 is TGTGCCAGCAGTTTCATTTCCCAAGAGACCCAGTACTTC. It yields the protein CASSFISQETQYF.

V usage is TRBV6-4 and J usage is TRBJ1-4; 7 bases line up with TRBD1. Trimming took 6 bases from V and 2 from J; bases not matched to a gene: 6. This CDR3 has 15 residues. CDR1 is MRHNA and CDR2 is SNTAGT in the germline V gene. The CDR3 spells CASSQQGNTNEKLFF. The CDR3 DNA sequence: TGTGCCAGCAGCCAACAGGGGAATACTAATGAAAAACTGTTTTTT.

This clone was picked up a small number of times. The rearrangement uses TRBV7-9 and TRBJ1-5, with D unclear. Germline V gene data show CDR1 as SEHNR and CDR2 as FQNEAQ (reference sequence). V was pared by 1 base and J by 5 bases, with 12 bases between. This CDR3 contains 15 residues. CDR3 nucleotides: TGTGCCAGCAGCTTAGGATCGGAGGGTTATCAGCCCCAGCATTTT. It translates to CASSLGSEGYQPQHF.